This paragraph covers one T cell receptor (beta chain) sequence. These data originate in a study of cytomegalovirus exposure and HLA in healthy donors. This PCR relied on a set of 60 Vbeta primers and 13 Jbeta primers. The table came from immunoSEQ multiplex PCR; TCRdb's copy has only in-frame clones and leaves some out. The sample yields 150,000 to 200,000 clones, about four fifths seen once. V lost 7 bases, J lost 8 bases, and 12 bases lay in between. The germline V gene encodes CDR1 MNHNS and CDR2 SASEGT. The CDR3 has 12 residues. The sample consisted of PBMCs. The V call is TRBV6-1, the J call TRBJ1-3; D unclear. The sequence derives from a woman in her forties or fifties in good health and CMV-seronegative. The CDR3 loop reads CASNYGWDTIYF. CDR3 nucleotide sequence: TGTGCCAGCAACTACGGATGGGACACCATATATTTT.